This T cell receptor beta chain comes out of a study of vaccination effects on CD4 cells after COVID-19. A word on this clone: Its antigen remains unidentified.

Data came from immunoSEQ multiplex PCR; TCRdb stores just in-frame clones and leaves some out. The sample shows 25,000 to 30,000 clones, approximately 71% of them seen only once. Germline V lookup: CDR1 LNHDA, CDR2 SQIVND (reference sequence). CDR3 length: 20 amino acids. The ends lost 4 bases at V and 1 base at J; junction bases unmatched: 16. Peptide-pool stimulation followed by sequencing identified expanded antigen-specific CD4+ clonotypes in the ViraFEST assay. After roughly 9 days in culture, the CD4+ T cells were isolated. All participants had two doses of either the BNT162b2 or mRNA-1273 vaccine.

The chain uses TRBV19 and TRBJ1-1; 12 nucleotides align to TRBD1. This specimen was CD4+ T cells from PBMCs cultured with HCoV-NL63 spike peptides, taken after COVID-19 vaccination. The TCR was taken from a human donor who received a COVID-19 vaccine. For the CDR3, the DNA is TGTGCCAGTAGTACTCGACCGGGACAGGGGGCCCGACTACCGAACACTGAAGCTTTCTTT. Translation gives CASSTRPGQGARLPNTEAFF.